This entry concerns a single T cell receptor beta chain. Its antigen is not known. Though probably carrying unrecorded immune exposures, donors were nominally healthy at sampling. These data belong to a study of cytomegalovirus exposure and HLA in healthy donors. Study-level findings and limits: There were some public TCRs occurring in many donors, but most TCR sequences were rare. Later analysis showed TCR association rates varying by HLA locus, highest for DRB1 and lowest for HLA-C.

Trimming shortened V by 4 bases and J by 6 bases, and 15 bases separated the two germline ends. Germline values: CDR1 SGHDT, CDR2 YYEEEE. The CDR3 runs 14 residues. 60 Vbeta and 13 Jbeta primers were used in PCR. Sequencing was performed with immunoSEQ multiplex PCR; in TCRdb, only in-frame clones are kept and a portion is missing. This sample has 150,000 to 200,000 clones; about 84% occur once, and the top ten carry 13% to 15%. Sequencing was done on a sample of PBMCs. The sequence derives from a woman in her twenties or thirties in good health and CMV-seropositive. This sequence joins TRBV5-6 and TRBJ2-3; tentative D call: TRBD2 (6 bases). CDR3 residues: CASSTPTSSDTQYF. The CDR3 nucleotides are TGTGCCAGCAGCACGCCGACTAGTTCTGATACGCAGTATTTT.